This TCR beta chain was sequenced in a study of OX40 agonist ivuxolimab in advanced cancers. TCRdb's table, derived via immunoSEQ multiplex PCR, lists solely in-frame clones and lacks some. Counted here are some 77,000 clones, about 85% occurring once; the ten biggest clones make up approximately 2%. This clone was observed a handful of times. The receptor's source is an adult with an advanced solid tumor such as melanoma, head and neck, liver or kidney cancer. Sequencing used CD4+ or CD8+ T cells sorted from blood, obtained in a trial of the OX40 agonist ivuxolimab.

This CDR3 is CASVLRSEGVPSAYGYTF. CDR3 coding DNA: TGTGCCAGCGTTCTTAGATCGGAGGGAGTTCCCTCCGCCTATGGCTACACCTTC. V and J are TRBV7-8 and TRBJ1-2, with D unresolved. The germline V gene encodes CDR1 SGHVS and CDR2 FQNEAQ. CDR3 length: 18 residues. V was pared by 8 bases and J by 4 bases, with 29 bases between.